This TCR beta chain stems from a study of CD8+ T cells in alopecia areata. The treatment is: oral pan-JAK inhibitor, 5-10 mg twice daily. Peripheral blood samples and lesional scalp punch biopsies were obtained from alopecia areata patients. Once RNA had been extracted, it was reverse transcribed into cDNA to act as the sequencing template. Here immunoSEQ multiplex PCR was the method, and the copy in TCRdb shows in-frame clones only, minus some. The table lists around 200,000 clones, over 60% of them singletons. Study outcomes and limitations: Clonality was higher in lesional than normal scalp, especially in alopecia totalis/universalis. Expanded CD8+ clones among the top 100, as well as scalp clonality, were significantly decreased by tofacitinib.

This CDR3 is 12 amino acids long. The germline V and J ends were trimmed by 2 bases and 7 bases, with 11 bases remaining between them. CDR1 is GTSNPN, CDR2 SVGIG, per germline (reference sequence). This clone was observed a single time. Its specificity is not known. The receptor was isolated from a human donor with alopecia areata. The material was CD4+ T cells sorted from blood, obtained at week 4, from a patient treated with tofacitinib. The rearrangement links TRBV30 to TRBJ1-2, with D hard to call. The CDR3 here is CAWSPIGGGYTF. The CDR3, as DNA: TGTGCCTGGAGTCCGATAGGTGGTGGCTACACCTTC.